Below are 22 T cell receptor beta chains sequenced from a single sample in a study of shared clonotypes between healthy human individuals. The naive CD8 population came from CD45RO-negative cells selected for CCR7, without terminally differentiated effector memory CD45RA+ cells. Sequencing used immunoSEQ multiplex PCR; TCRdb keeps in-frame clones, though not all of them. Found here are some 2 million clones, about 95% of them singletons; the top ten hold roughly 1.2%. Sequencing was performed on naive CD8+ T cells sorted from blood. Receptors originate from a man aged 18 to 35 in good health.

The chain carries TRBV5-1 and TRBJ1-1, with D unresolved. V lost 0 bases to trimming and J lost 0 bases, with 9 bases between them. Germline CDR1 is SGHRS and CDR2 is YFSETQ. The CDR3 is 15 residues long. As DNA, the CDR3 is TGCGCCAGCAGCTTGGTTTTCGGTGTGAACACTGAAGCTTTCTTT. The encoded protein is CASSLVFGVNTEAFF.

The chain employs TRBV12-5 and TRBJ2-7; D gene ambiguous. The V end was cut by 1 base, the J end by 2 bases, with 9 bases between. CDR1 and CDR2 from the germline V gene are LGHNT and FRNRAP. This CDR3 is 14 amino acids long. In DNA form, the CDR3 reads TGTGCTAGTGGTTTGGGGACCGTGACCTACGAGCAGTACTTC. Encoded protein: CASGLGTVTYEQYF.

This chain connects TRBV5-8 to TRBJ2-3; the D gene is possibly TRBD2 (5 bases). Germline loops: CDR1 SGHTS, CDR2 YDEGEE. Deletions cut 9 bases from V and 15 bases from J, with 17 bases between. The CDR3 sequence is 10 residues long. CDR3: CATERPPSYF. The CDR3 nucleotides are TGTGCCACCGAGCGGCCCCCGAGTTATTTT.

The chain links TRBV4-2 to TRBJ1-1; 8 positions match TRBD1. CDR3 length: 16 amino acids. V was pared by 0 bases and J by 4 bases, with 7 bases of the junction left unmatched. Germline CDR1 is LGHNA and CDR2 is YNFKEQ. CDR3 bases: TGTGCCAGCAGCCAAGATGGGCAGGGGGCTTTCACTGAAGCTTTCTTT. It specifies CASSQDGQGAFTEAFF.

The V and J genes are TRBV27 and TRBJ2-7; the D gene could be TRBD1 or TRBD2 (6 bases each). V was pared by 1 base and J by 1 base, with 11 bases between. Germline V CDR1 and CDR2: MNHEY, SMNVEV (reference sequence). This CDR3 spans 15 amino acids. The CDR3 is CASSLLGGRSYEQYF. The CDR3 region has the DNA TGTGCCAGCAGTTTATTAGGGGGGCGGTCCTACGAGCAGTACTTC.

The rearrangement joins TRBV7-9 to TRBJ2-1; 7 positions match TRBD2. Germline lookup yields CDR1 SEHNR and CDR2 FQNEAQ (reference sequence). The CDR3 extends over 13 amino acids. V lost 11 bases and J lost 6; bases outside the gene matches: 10. In DNA form, the CDR3 reads TGTGCCGGGGAGAGCGGGGCCCTCAATGAGCAGTTCTTC. Protein sequence: CAGESGALNEQFF.

This chain links TRBV5-6 with TRBJ1-1; possible D gene TRBD1, 5 bases. V was shortened by 4 bases and J by 4 bases, with 11 bases between the two germline ends. Germline values: CDR1 SGHDT, CDR2 YYEEEE. There are 13 residues in the CDR3. The CDR3 protein is CASSIQAFTEAFF. In nucleotides, the CDR3 is TGTGCCAGCAGCATACAGGCGTTCACTGAAGCTTTCTTT. Full variable domain (outside the CDR3, taken from reference TRBV5-6 and TRBJ1-1): DAGVTQSPTHLIKTRGQQVTLRCSPKSGHDTVSWYQQALGQGPQFIFQYYEEEERQRGNFPDRFSGHQFPNYSSELNVNALLLGDSALYLCASSIQAFTEAFFGQGTRLTVV.

The rearrangement joins TRBV13 to TRBJ1-4, with D maybe TRBD1 (6 bases). Trimming stripped 5 bases from V and 5 bases from J, with 12 bases between. Germline V gives CDR1 PRHDT, CDR2 FYEKMQ (reference sequence). This CDR3 contains 14 residues. The chain's CDR3 is CASSLDRYNEKLFF. The CDR3 region has the DNA TGTGCCAGCAGCCTCGACAGGTACAATGAAAAACTGTTTTTT.

The V and J genes are TRBV2 and TRBJ2-7; D gene unclear. Germline V gives CDR1 SNHLY, CDR2 FYNNEI. Deletions cut 3 bases from V and 3 bases from J, with 15 bases between. The CDR3 is 15 residues long. The CDR3 DNA reads TGTGCCAGCAGTGAGCACCTTCACCCCGACTACGAGCAGTACTTC. It yields the protein CASSEHLHPDYEQYF.

This chain uses TRBV7-9 with TRBJ2-5; D may be TRBD1 or TRBD2 (5 bases each). Germline loops: CDR1 SEHNR, CDR2 FQNEAQ (reference sequence). V shed 0 bases and J shed 5 bases, with 16 bases lying between them. CDR3 size: 16 residues. The CDR3 sequence is CASSLAMRDERETQYF. The CDR3 DNA reads TGTGCCAGCAGCTTAGCGATGAGGGACGAGAGGGAGACCCAGTACTTC.

This chain connects TRBV11-2 to TRBJ2-3; 12 bases map to TRBD2. This CDR3 has 15 amino acids. Trimming removed 5 bases from V and 6 bases from J; junction bases left unmatched: 6. CDR1 SGHAT and CDR2 FQNNGV come from the germline V gene. The CDR3 here is CASSQLTSGSDTQYF. The CDR3, as DNA: TGTGCCAGCAGCCAACTGACTAGCGGGAGTGATACGCAGTATTTT.

V usage is TRBV28 and J usage is TRBJ1-5; D uncertain. The CDR3 spans 14 residues. V was clipped by 2 bases and J by 5 bases, with 10 bases between them. From germline, CDR1 is MDHEN and CDR2 SYDVKM. The CDR3 nucleotides read TGTGCCAGCAGTTTAGGGCCTTCTTATCAGCCCCAGCATTTT. Protein: CASSLGPSYQPQHF.

V and J are TRBV11-3 and TRBJ2-2; 11 nucleotides align to TRBD1. The germline CDR1 and CDR2 sequences are SGHNT and YENEEA. The CDR3 sequence is 15 residues long. V shed 5 bases, J shed 4 bases, and the junction held 3 bases outside the gene matches. The CDR3 region has the DNA TGTGCCAGCAGCCCAGGGACAGGGGGCACCGGGGAGCTGTTTTTT. It yields the protein CASSPGTGGTGELFF. The full variable domain, rest sourced from reference TRBV11-3 and TRBJ2-2, is EAGVVQSPRYKIIEKKQPVAFWCNPISGHNTLYWYLQNLGQGPELLIRYENEEAVDDSQLPKDRFSAERLKGVDSTLKIQPAELGDSAVYLCASSPGTGGTGELFFGEGSRLTVL.

The genes are TRBV6-6 and TRBJ2-7, with D maybe TRBD2 (6 bases). The CDR3 sequence is 15 residues long. With 0 bases removed from V and 3 bases from J, the gap between germline ends came to 12 bases. From germline, CDR1 is MNHNY and CDR2 SVGAGI (reference sequence). CDR3 sequence: CASSYSSSAYYEQYF. DNA of the CDR3: TGTGCCAGCAGTTACTCTTCTAGCGCCTACTACGAGCAGTACTTC.

This chain joins TRBV7-8 and TRBJ1-3; 7 nucleotides match TRBD1. The CDR3 totals 20 residues. CDR1 is SGHVS, CDR2 FQNEAQ, per germline. The V gene end was trimmed by 7 bases and the J gene end by 0 bases; junction bases not matched to a gene: 21. As DNA, the CDR3 is TGTGCCAGCACCCAAATACCTGACAGGGCGGGTTACTACTCTGGAAACACCATATATTTT. The encoded protein is CASTQIPDRAGYYSGNTIYF.

Points on this clone: This sample includes further DNA sequences coding for the same CDR3. The chain is built from TRBV9 and TRBJ2-1, with D perhaps matching TRBD2 (6 bases). Germline assignment: CDR1 SGDLS and CDR2 YYNGEE. This CDR3 is 14 amino acids long. The V end lost 0 bases, the J end lost 4 bases, and 8 bases lay between the germline ends. The CDR3 DNA sequence: TGTGCCAGCAGCGTAGCGGGAGCTTACAATGAGCAGTTCTTC. Its translation: CASSVAGAYNEQFF.

This clone was counted a single time. This rearrangement joins TRBV7-9 to TRBJ2-1; a weak D match, TRBD1 (6 bases). V dropped 1 base and J dropped 9 bases, with 10 bases sitting between them. Germline CDR1 SEHNR, CDR2 FQNEAQ (reference sequence). The CDR3 has 13 amino acids. Here the CDR3 reads CASSLVGGGEQFF. DNA of the CDR3: TGTGCCAGCAGCTTAGTAGGGGGTGGTGAGCAGTTCTTC.

This chain connects TRBV27 to TRBJ2-7; TRBD1 matches at 8 bases. This CDR3 spans 14 amino acids. The germline CDR1 and CDR2 sequences are MNHEY and SMNVEV (reference sequence). V lost 5 bases and J lost 5; bases outside the gene matches: 8. This CDR3 reads CASSVGTGPNEQYF. CDR3 bases: TGTGCCAGCAGTGTTGGGACAGGTCCCAACGAGCAGTACTTC.

The CDR3 loop reads CAISAQGLGYGYTF. The CDR3 region has the DNA TGTGCCATCAGTGCCCAGGGTCTAGGCTATGGCTACACCTTC. V and J are TRBV10-3 and TRBJ1-2; the D gene is possibly TRBD1 (5 bases). CDR3 size: 14 residues. CDR1 ENHRY and CDR2 SYGVKD come from the germline V gene. Deletions cut 4 bases from V and 4 bases from J, with 13 bases between.

Concerning this clone: Other nucleotide sequences from this sample produce the same CDR3. The rearrangement links TRBV7-8 to TRBJ2-7; possibly TRBD1 for D (5 bases). V gave up 1 base and J gave up 6 bases, with 10 bases separating them. The CDR3 covers 13 residues. Germline assignment: CDR1 SGHVS and CDR2 FQNEAQ. The CDR3 region is CASSLVGEGEQYF. The CDR3 DNA reads TGTGCCAGCAGCTTAGTAGGGGAAGGCGAGCAGTACTTC.

This clone was detected only once. This chain links TRBV4-3 with TRBJ2-3, with a possible D match to TRBD1 (6 bases). This CDR3 is built from 15 residues. Trimming removed 3 bases at V and 1 base at J, with 11 bases between. Germline CDR1 LGHNA, CDR2 YSLEER. DNA for the CDR3: TGCGCCAGCAGCCAGCAACAGGGCGGCACAGATACGCAGTATTTT. Its protein is CASSQQQGGTDTQYF.

A remark on this clone: An end of the junction differs from the germline gene, which may be a read error. Other nucleotide sequences in the sample specify the same CDR3. The chain employs TRBV7-7 and TRBJ1-3; D is perhaps TRBD1 (5 bases). CDR3 length equals 15 residues. Germline CDR1 and CDR2: SSHAT and FNYEAQ (reference sequence). As DNA, the CDR3 is TGTGCTAGCAGCTTAGACAGAAGCTCTGGAAACACCATATATTTT. The encoded protein is CASSLDRSSGNTIYF.